The 9 T cell receptor beta chains in this list originate from one sample, sequenced in a study of blood T cell repertoires in COVID-19. Profiled with immunoSEQ multiplex PCR; TCRdb holds only in-frame clones, not every one. The sample has around 300,000 clones, around four fifths seen once. Sequencing used peripheral blood. These TCRs come from a woman in her forties or fifties with active or convalescent COVID-19.

For the CDR3, the DNA is TGCGCCAGCAGCTTCTCAGGGGCTGTCGAGCAGTACTTC. Protein: CASSFSGAVEQYF. V is TRBV5-1 and J is TRBJ2-7, with D possibly being TRBD1 (6 bases). The V and J ends lost 2 bases and 6 bases respectively, with 12 bases between them. There are 13 residues in the CDR3. Germline lookup yields CDR1 SGHRS and CDR2 YFSETQ.

V and J are TRBV2 and TRBJ1-1; D perhaps matches TRBD1 (6 bases). Germline CDR1 reads SNHLY; CDR2 reads FYNNEI. Trimming shortened V by 10 bases and J by 1 base, and 13 bases separated the two germline ends. This CDR3 comprises 13 residues. The CDR3 DNA follows: TGTGCCACCCACACGACAGGGAACACTGAAGCTTTCTTT. Translated, it gives CATHTTGNTEAFF. Combining the CDR3 with reference TRBV2 and TRBJ1-1 gives the whole variable domain EPEVTQTPSHQVTQMGQEVILRCVPISNHLYFYWYRQILGQKVEFLVSFYNNEISEKSEIFDDQFSVERPDGSNFTLKIRSTKLEDSAMYFCATHTTGNTEAFFGQGTRLTVV.

This clone was recorded a few times. This specimen includes other DNA sequences encoding the same CDR3. The CDR3 protein is CASRDRGGEKLFF. CDR3 DNA: TGTGCCAGCAGAGACAGAGGTGGTGAAAAACTGTTTTTT. The rearrangement uses TRBV28 and TRBJ1-4, with D possibly being TRBD1 (5 bases). The V and J ends lost 6 bases and 7 bases respectively, with 12 bases between them. Germline values: CDR1 MDHEN, CDR2 SYDVKM. CDR3 length: 13 amino acids.

The rearrangement links TRBV7-6 to TRBJ2-1, with 8 bases identical to TRBD2. The germline V gene has CDR1 SGHVS and CDR2 FNYEAQ. V shed 2 bases, J shed 8 bases, and the junction held 8 bases outside the gene matches. The CDR3 totals 15 residues. Here the CDR3 reads CASSLSAGAGDEQFF. The CDR3 DNA reads TGTGCCAGCAGCTTATCAGCGGGGGCAGGCGATGAGCAGTTCTTC.

This chain connects TRBV15 to TRBJ1-2; D might be TRBD1 (6 bases). The CDR3 is made up of 14 amino acids. V lost 1 base to trimming and J lost 8 bases, with 14 bases between them. Germline CDR1 is LNHNV and CDR2 is YYDKDF (reference sequence). As DNA, the CDR3 is TGTGCCACCAGCAGAGCACTCACAGGGTACGGCTACACCTTC. This sequence encodes CATSRALTGYGYTF. The whole variable domain, filled in from reference TRBV15 and TRBJ1-2, reads DAMVIQNPRYQVTQFGKPVTLSCSQTLNHNVMYWYQQKSSQAPKLLFHYYDKDFNNEADTPDNFQSRRPNTSFCFLDIRSPGLGDTAMYLCATSRALTGYGYTFGSGTRLTVV.

V and J are TRBV29-1 and TRBJ2-1; 12 bases line up with TRBD2. Germline values: CDR1 SQVTM, CDR2 ANQGSEA. V dropped 3 bases and J dropped 8; count of bases not matched to a gene: 5. The CDR3 covers 14 residues. The CDR3 nucleotides read TGCAGCGTTGATGGACTAGCGGGACTCTATGAGCAGTTCTTC. Translated, it gives CSVDGLAGLYEQFF.

The chain links TRBV7-2 to TRBJ2-7, with TRBD1 matching 8 bases. Trimming removed 5 bases from V and 5 bases from J; junction bases left unmatched: 17. Germline loops: CDR1 SGHTA, CDR2 FQGNSA. CDR3 length: 17 amino acids. The CDR3 DNA reads as TGTGCCAGCAGCCCCCTCCAGGGGGCTCGCACAGGGCACGAGCAGTACTTC. This sequence encodes CASSPLQGARTGHEQYF.

At least ten counts were recorded for this clone. The chain combines TRBV2 with TRBJ1-2; D gene ambiguous. The CDR3 has 12 amino acids. From germline, CDR1 is SNHLY and CDR2 FYNNEI. The V gene lost 8 bases and the J gene lost 1 base, with 8 bases spanning the gap. CDR3 in amino acids: CASRGDNYGYTF. CDR3 in DNA: TGTGCCAGCCGAGGCGATAACTATGGCTACACCTTC. Drawing the rest from reference TRBV2 and TRBJ1-2, the complete variable domain is EPEVTQTPSHQVTQMGQEVILRCVPISNHLYFYWYRQILGQKVEFLVSFYNNEISEKSEIFDDQFSVERPDGSNFTLKIRSTKLEDSAMYFCASRGDNYGYTFGSGTRLTVV.

CDR3 sequence: CASSLAGGALDYGYTF. The CDR3 DNA follows: TGCGCCAGCAGCTTGGCCGGTGGGGCGCTGGACTATGGCTACACCTTC. The chain combines TRBV5-1 with TRBJ1-2; D perhaps matches TRBD1 (5 bases). This CDR3 spans 16 amino acids. The germline V and J ends were trimmed by 0 bases and 3 bases, with 15 bases remaining between them. Germline lookup yields CDR1 SGHRS and CDR2 YFSETQ.